The 3 T cell receptor beta chains below all came from one sample that was sequenced in a study of CD8+ T cells in alopecia areata. RNA, once extracted, was reverse transcribed into cDNA for use as the sequencing template. Libraries were prepared by immunoSEQ multiplex PCR; TCRdb keeps only in-frame clonotypes and omits some of them. Sampling found more than 250,000 clones, none seen once. Cutaneous lymph node cells were pooled, and they were sorted using CD4, CD8alpha, NKG2D, NKG2ACE and other markers. The sample was CD4+ T cells sorted from a lymph node. All receptors derive from a C3H/HeJ mouse with alopecia areata. The mouse strain carries the MHC haplotype H2-k.

This clone occurred a few times. Gene labels here are mouse ones. Read sequence stops 4 residues before the CDR3 end, and the germline J gene provides the missing end. Other DNA sequences in this sample translate to the same CDR3. The V gene is TRBV1, the J gene TRBJ2-1; D remains ambiguous. The V gene lost 0 bases and the J gene lost 4 bases, with 7 bases spanning the gap. The length of the CDR3 is 14 residues. In germline, CDR1 is NSQYPW, CDR2 LRSPGD (reference sequence). The CDR3 region is CTCSADRQYAEQFF. The DNA read from the CDR3 is TGCACCTGCAGTGCAGATCGACAATATGCT.

Worth noting for this clone: Gene names refer to mouse genes. The missing CDR3 end, 3 residues past where the read stops, is filled in from the germline J gene. The chain links TRBV13-1 to TRBJ1-6, with 10 bases identical to TRBD1. TRBJ1-6 qualifies as an ORF whose function is uncertain. Germline CDR1 NSHNY, CDR2 SYGAGN. After removal of 7 bases from V and 0 bases from J, the junction contained 7 bases not matched to a gene. The CDR3 is 17 amino acids. Partial CDR3 DNA: TGTGCCAGCCCGGGGGGACAGGGGAATTCCTATAATTCGCCC. As protein: CASPGGQGNSYNSP. The entire CDR3 is CASPGGQGNSYNSPLYF.

With respect to this clone: A much bigger clone sits one base away, suggesting this may be a read error. Gene names denote mouse genes. The CDR3 extends 3 residues past the end of the read, so its final part is completed from the germline J gene. Other DNA sequences in this specimen translate into the identical CDR3. V and J are TRBV13-3 and TRBJ1-6; D gene unclear. TRBJ1-6 falls under the ORF class, with uncertain function. This CDR3 has 13 residues. From germline, CDR1 is NNHDY and CDR2 SYVADS. V lost 3 bases, J lost 4 bases, and 5 bases lay in between. CDR3: CASSGTYNSPLYF. The sequenced part of the CDR3 DNA is TGTGCCAGCAGTGGCACTTATAATTCGCCC.